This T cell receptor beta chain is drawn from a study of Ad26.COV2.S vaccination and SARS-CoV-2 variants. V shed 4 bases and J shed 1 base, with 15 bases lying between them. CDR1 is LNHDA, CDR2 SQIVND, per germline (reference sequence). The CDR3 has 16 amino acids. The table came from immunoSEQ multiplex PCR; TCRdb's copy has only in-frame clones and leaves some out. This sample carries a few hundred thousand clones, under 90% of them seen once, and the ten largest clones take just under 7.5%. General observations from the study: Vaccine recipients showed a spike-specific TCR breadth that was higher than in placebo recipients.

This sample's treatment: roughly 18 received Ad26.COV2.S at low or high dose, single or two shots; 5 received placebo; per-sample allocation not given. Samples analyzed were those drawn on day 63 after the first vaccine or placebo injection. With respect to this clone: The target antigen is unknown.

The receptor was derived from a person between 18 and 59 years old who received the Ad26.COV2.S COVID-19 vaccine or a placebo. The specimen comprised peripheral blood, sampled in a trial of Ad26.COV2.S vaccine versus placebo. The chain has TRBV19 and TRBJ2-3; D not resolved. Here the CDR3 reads CASSREGSLGTDTQYF. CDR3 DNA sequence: TGTGCCAGTAGTAGGGAAGGATCTCTGGGCACAGATACGCAGTATTTT.